This T cell receptor (beta chain) was obtained from a study of regulatory T cells in long-lasting Graves disease. Study observations and caveats: Those with persistent Graves' had less TCR diversity than newly diagnosed patients.

The sample holds many counts of this clonotype. Its specificity is not known. Germline values: CDR1 SEHNR, CDR2 FQNEAQ (reference sequence). The CDR3 sequence is 16 residues long. Trimming left V 4 bases short and J 10 bases short, with 25 bases between. The time point denotes: newly diagnosed GD, antithyroid drugs for less than 3 months. Isolated PBMC RNA provided the starting material for the TCR library. Construction of the TCR beta libraries employed iRepertoire HTBI primers in conjunction with Arm-PCR of CDR3 regions. Source study methods: Looking across samples, the authors found 62 TRBV and approximately 14 TRBJ segments. TCRdb used MiXCR to reprocess the multiplex PCR reads, holding one entry per CDR3 protein. The V and J calls here are based on TCRdb, not the publication. The sample yields about 430,000 distinct CDR3 sequences, approximately 15% seen once. These same data were also listed under a study on T cells in Graves' hyperthyroidism and ophthalmopathy.

The chain uses TRBV7-9 and TRBJ1-2; maybe TRBD1 (5 bases). The source is a woman aged 40 to 55 with Graves disease. This material consisted of peripheral blood mononuclear cells (PBMCs), taken at new diagnosis, from a patient treated with antithyroid drugs. The CDR3 is CASSYISPGPGFDYTF. The CDR3 DNA sequence: TGTGCCAGCAGCTATATTAGCCCGGGACCGGGATTCGACTACACCTTC.